Below, 13 T cell receptor beta chains from the same sample are listed, as sequenced in a study of molecular identifiers for immune sequencing clone quantification. MiXCR, applied by TCRdb to the PCR reads, yields one record per CDR3 protein. This sample carries more than 450,000 distinct CDR3 sequences, over 20% of them seen once, and the ten largest clones take 0.84%. Material for sequencing was naive CD8+ T cells from blood, with Jurkat cell RNA spiked in. The subset denotes: FACS-sorted CD8+CD4-CCR7+CD45RA+ naive T cells. The receptors were gathered from a human donor in good health. Some libraries in this study had Jurkat cell RNA spiked in.

This clonotype was counted only a few times. The chain couples TRBV19 to TRBJ2-1, with TRBD2 identical over 9 bases. The V gene's germline CDR1 is LNHDA and CDR2 SQIVND (reference sequence). V gave up 5 bases and J gave up 5 bases; unmatched junction bases: 4. The CDR3 totals 14 residues. CDR3 region: CASSLVAGDNEQFF. CDR3 bases: TGTGCCAGTAGTTTAGTAGCGGGGGACAATGAGCAGTTCTTC. Filled out from reference TRBV19 and TRBJ2-1, the complete variable domain reads DGGITQSPKYLFRKEGQNVTLSCEQNLNHDAMYWYRQDPGQGLRLIYYSQIVNDFQKGDIAEGYSVSREKKESFPLTVTSAQKNPTAFYLCASSLVAGDNEQFFGPGTRLTVL.

This clonotype occurred many times. V is TRBV7-2 and J is TRBJ2-3; tentatively, D is TRBD1 (5 bases). Trimming took off 1 base at V and 4 bases at J, with 12 bases between the two ends. CDR1 and CDR2 from the germline V gene are SGHTA and FQGNSA. CDR3 size: 15 residues. CDR3 loop: CASSLEEAGSDTQYF. Written as DNA, the CDR3 is TGTGCCAGCAGCTTAGAAGAGGCAGGGTCAGATACGCAGTATTTT.

This clonotype was seen repeatedly, ten times or more. The V call is TRBV29-1, the J call TRBJ2-3; D perhaps matches TRBD1 (5 bases). Germline V CDR1 and CDR2: SQVTM, ANQGSEA. The CDR3 length is 15 residues. V lost 2 bases and J 2 bases, leaving 14 bases between the germline ends. The CDR3 region is CSVESFGADTDTQYF. The CDR3, as DNA: TGCAGCGTTGAATCCTTTGGGGCAGACACAGATACGCAGTATTTT.

This clonotype was seen only a few times. This chain uses TRBV4-1 with TRBJ2-1; a weak D match, TRBD2 (5 bases). The germline gives CDR1 MGHRA, CDR2 YSYEKL. V lost 1 base to trimming and J lost 0 bases, with 10 bases between them. The CDR3 is made up of 16 amino acids. The DNA of the CDR3 is TGCGCCAGCAGCCAAGTCCCGAGGGACTCCTACAATGAGCAGTTCTTC. Translating gives CASSQVPRDSYNEQFF.

The sample holds many counts of this clonotype. V is TRBV5-1 and J is TRBJ2-7; tentatively, D is TRBD1 (5 bases). Germline V gene lookup returns CDR1 SGHRS and CDR2 YFSETQ. This CDR3 comprises 14 residues. V was clipped by 4 bases and J by 2 bases, with 13 bases between them. The CDR3 DNA follows: TGCGCCAGCAGCGCGACGGACACTACCTACGAGCAGTACTTC. Its protein is CASSATDTTYEQYF.

V is TRBV11-2 and J is TRBJ1-5, with D hard to call. Germline lookup yields CDR1 SGHAT and CDR2 FQNNGV. Trimming shortened V by 7 bases and J by 5 bases, and 12 bases separated the two germline ends. The CDR3 extends over 13 amino acids. The CDR3 DNA sequence: TGTGCCAGCACCCCGGGCACGGATCAGCCCCAGCATTTT. Amino acid sequence: CASTPGTDQPQHF.

The chain carries TRBV13 and TRBJ1-4; D gene unclear. V lost 0 bases and J 6 bases, leaving 8 bases between the germline ends. The CDR3 has 14 amino acids. In germline, CDR1 is PRHDT, CDR2 FYEKMQ (reference sequence). The CDR3: CASSLGERDEKLFF. CDR3 DNA: TGTGCCAGCAGCTTAGGGGAACGGGATGAAAAACTGTTTTTT.

This clonotype was seen ten or more times. This sequence joins TRBV7-2 and TRBJ2-5; TRBD1 aligns across 8 bases. V trimming: 5 bases; J trimming: 4 bases; junction bases outside the gene matches: 6. CDR1 SGHTA and CDR2 FQGNSA come from the germline V gene. The CDR3 has 14 amino acids. CDR3 in amino acids: CASSQYGTGETQYF. Written as DNA, the CDR3 is TGTGCCAGCAGCCAGTACGGGACAGGAGAGACCCAGTACTTC.

This clonotype was seen repeatedly, ten times or more. The chain uses TRBV29-1 and TRBJ2-7; D is perhaps TRBD1 (7 bases). The CDR3 is made up of 12 amino acids. The germline V gene has CDR1 SQVTM and CDR2 ANQGSEA. The V and J ends lost 7 bases and 5 bases respectively, with 15 bases between them. CDR3 residues: CSAEGARNEQYF. CDR3 bases: TGCAGCGCGGAGGGGGCGCGGAACGAGCAGTACTTC.

The CDR3 sequence is CSARHLTTSGMGGILRETQYF. In nucleotides, the CDR3 is TGCAGTGCTAGACATCTAACGACTAGCGGGATGGGGGGCATCCTCCGTGAGACCCAGTACTTC. V and J are TRBV20-1 and TRBJ2-5; TRBD2 aligns across 11 bases. The CDR3 length is 21 residues. The V segment lost 2 bases and the J segment 5 bases; nucleotides outside the gene matches: 25. Germline CDR1 and CDR2: DFQATT and SNEGSKA (reference sequence).

This clonotype was seen ten or more times. The chain is built from TRBV28 and TRBJ1-5; TRBD1 agrees at 8 bases. This CDR3 contains 15 residues. The germline gives CDR1 MDHEN, CDR2 SYDVKM. The V gene end was trimmed by 7 bases and the J gene end by 3 bases; junction bases not matched to a gene: 8. CDR3 sequence reads: CASTLGQGLNQPQHF. CDR3 DNA: TGTGCCAGCACCCTAGGACAGGGACTCAATCAGCCCCAGCATTTT.

V gene TRBV6-2 or TRBV6-3 combines with J gene TRBJ2-7, with a tentative D call TRBD1 (6 bases). The CDR3 runs to 16 residues. The V gene lost 5 bases and the J gene lost 0 bases, with 17 bases spanning the gap. In germline, CDR1 is MNHEY, CDR2 SVGEGT. The DNA for the CDR3 is TGTGCCAGCAGTCCCCTCAGACAGGCGCACTCCTACGAGCAGTACTTC. This sequence encodes CASSPLRQAHSYEQYF.

Of note for this clonotype: It may be a read error: a sequence one base away is much more abundant. This chain links TRBV7-6 with TRBJ2-1, with TRBD2 identical over 8 bases. The germline gives CDR1 SGHVS, CDR2 FNYEAQ. V was pared by 0 bases and J by 6 bases, with 7 bases of the junction left unmatched. The length of the CDR3 is 16 residues. The CDR3 here is CASSLAWSSGSNEQFF. DNA for the CDR3: TGTGCCAGCAGCTTAGCTTGGTCTAGCGGGTCCAATGAGCAGTTCTTC. The complete variable domain, with remaining parts taken from reference TRBV7-6 and TRBJ2-1, reads GAGVSQSPRYKVTKRGQDVALRCDPISGHVSLYWYRQALGQGPEFLTYFNYEAQQDKSGLPNDRFSAERPEGSISTLTIQRTEQRDSAMYRCASSLAWSSGSNEQFFGPGTRLTVL.